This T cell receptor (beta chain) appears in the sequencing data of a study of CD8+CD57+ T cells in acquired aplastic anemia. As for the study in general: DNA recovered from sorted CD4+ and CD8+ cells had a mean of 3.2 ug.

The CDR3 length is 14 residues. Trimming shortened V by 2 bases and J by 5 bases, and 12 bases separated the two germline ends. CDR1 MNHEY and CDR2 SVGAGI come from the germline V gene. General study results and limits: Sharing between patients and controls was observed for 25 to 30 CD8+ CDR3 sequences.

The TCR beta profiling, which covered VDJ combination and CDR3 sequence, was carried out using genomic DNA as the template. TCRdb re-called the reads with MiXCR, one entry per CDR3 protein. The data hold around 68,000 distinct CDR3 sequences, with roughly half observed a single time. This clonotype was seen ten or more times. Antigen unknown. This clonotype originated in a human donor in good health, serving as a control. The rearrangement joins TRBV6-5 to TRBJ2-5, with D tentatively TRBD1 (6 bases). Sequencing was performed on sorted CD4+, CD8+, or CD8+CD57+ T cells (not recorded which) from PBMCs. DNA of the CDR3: TGTGCCAGCAGTTACGGACAGACAACCGAGACCCAGTACTTC. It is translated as CASSYGQTTETQYF.